Listed below are T cell receptor beta chains from one sample, sequenced in a study of blood T cells in healthy people across ages. TCRdb reprocessed the 5' RACE reads with MiXCR, giving one entry per CDR3 protein. The data contain roughly 1 million distinct CDR3 sequences, under 30% of them singletons. This sample also belongs to another study, concerning T cells of mothers and their children.

The sequenced sample consisted of blood. The receptors come from a girl aged 2 to 9 in good health. Both conserved end residues are part of each CDR3. D genes are given only for firm matches. Part of the rows lack a size; the others show once, few, many or a class for expanded clones.

V gene	CDR3 length	clone size	D gene	J gene	CDR3 DNA	CDR3 protein
TRBV7-3	17	.	TRBD2	TRBJ2-7	TGTGCCAGCAGCTTGTCAGCGGGAGAGATCATTCCGTACGAGCAGTACTTC	CASSLSAGEIIPYEQYF
TRBV11-2	16	few	TRBD1	TRBJ2-6	TGTGCCAGCACCCGGACAGGGGGCTCTGGGGCCAACGTCCTGACTTTC	CASTRTGGSGANVLTF
TRBV12-3/TRBV12-4	14	few	.	TRBJ2-7	TGTGCCAGCAGTCCCCCTGGCATAAGGGCCGAGCAGTACTTC	CASSPPGIRAEQYF
TRBV18	15	.	.	TRBJ1-4	TGTGCCAGCTCACCATCGCCGGCGGCTAATGAAAAACTGTTTTTT	CASSPSPAANEKLFF
TRBV7-3	19	.	.	TRBJ2-1	TGTGCCAGCAGCCCCGATCAGGTACTAGTAACAGCCTCCTACAATGAGCAGTTCTTC	CASSPDQVLVTASYNEQFF
TRBV4-1	15	few	TRBD2	TRBJ2-1	TGCGCCAGCAGCCAACTTAGGACTAGGTACAATGAGCAGTTCTTC	CASSQLRTRYNEQFF
TRBV11-2	15	.	TRBD2	TRBJ2-7	TGTGCCAGCAGCTTTACGGCTAGCGGGAATTACGAGCAGTACTTC	CASSFTASGNYEQYF
TRBV28	11	few	.	TRBJ1-2	TGTGCCAGTAGGACAAGCTATGGCTACACCTTC	CASRTSYGYTF
TRBV20-1	14	.	.	TRBJ1-5	TGCAGTGCTAGAAAGGGGAAGAGGGATCAGCCCCAGCATTTT	CSARKGKRDQPQHF
TRBV7-9	14	.	.	TRBJ2-3	TGTGCCAGCAGCTCTGCACGGGTGGCAGATACGCAGTATTTT	CASSSARVADTQYF
TRBV29-1	11	few	.	TRBJ1-1	TGCAGCGTTATCGGGACGCTTGGAGCTTTCTTT	CSVIGTLGAFF
TRBV2	15	few	.	TRBJ2-7	TGTGCCAGCAGCCCCCCAGGAGGGGGTTTGGGCGAGCAGTACTTC	CASSPPGGGLGEQYF
TRBV6-2/TRBV6-3	19	.	TRBD2	TRBJ2-1	TGTGCCAGCAGTTACTCTAGTTTTACTAGCGGAGCGCACTACAATGAGCAGTTCTTC	CASSYSSFTSGAHYNEQFF
TRBV29-1	13	.	.	TRBJ2-2	TGCAGCGTTGTATGGGGAAACACCGGGGAGCTGTTTTTT	CSVVWGNTGELFF
TRBV3-1	13	few	.	TRBJ2-5	TGTGCCAGCAGCCAAGAAATTACGAAGACCCAGTACTTC	CASSQEITKTQYF
TRBV10-2	15	many	.	TRBJ2-1	TGCGCCAGCAGTGAGTACGGACTACCGACACCTGAGCAGTTCTTC	CASSEYGLPTPEQFF
TRBV29-1	13	few	.	TRBJ1-2	TGCAGCGTTGAAGATTCCAGGCTATATGGCTACACCTTC	CSVEDSRLYGYTF
TRBV6-1	15	.	.	TRBJ2-5	TGTGCCAGCAGTGGGGCTGGGGGCCCTATAGAGACCCAGTACTTC	CASSGAGGPIETQYF
TRBV15	14	.	.	TRBJ2-5	TGTGCCACCAGCACTCAACCCGGGGGAACTGAGCAGTACTTC	CATSTQPGGTEQYF
TRBV6-2/TRBV6-3	13	.	.	TRBJ1-1	TGTGCCAGCAGTTCTGAGGGTGGCACTGAAGCTTTCTTT	CASSSEGGTEAFF
TRBV7-9	15	few	TRBD2	TRBJ2-5	TGTGCCAGCAGCTTAGTAGCGGGAACCGGGGAGACCCAGTACTTC	CASSLVAGTGETQYF
TRBV7-9	15	few	.	TRBJ2-4	TGTGCCAGCAGCTTTGACTTATTAACCAAAAACATTCAGTACTTC	CASSFDLLTKNIQYF
TRBV7-6	14	.	.	TRBJ2-7	TGTGCCAGCAGCCCCAACAGGGGGGGCAACGAGCAGTACTTC	CASSPNRGGNEQYF
TRBV7-9	15	few	TRBD2	TRBJ2-7	TGTGCCAGCAGCTTAGATCTAGCGGTTGGGAACGAGCAGTACTTC	CASSLDLAVGNEQYF
TRBV11-1	15	few	.	TRBJ1-1	TGTGCCAGCAGTCACGACAACCAAAGGCGGACTGAAGCTTTCTTT	CASSHDNQRRTEAFF
TRBV4-1	13	.	.	TRBJ2-1	TGCGCCAGCAGCCAGATGGATTACAATGAGCAGTTCTTC	CASSQMDYNEQFF
TRBV18	17	.	.	TRBJ1-2	TGTGCCAGCTCACCGTTTAGAGGGACGGGAGAGACCTATGGCTACACCTTC	CASSPFRGTGETYGYTF
TRBV6-1	14	few	.	TRBJ2-1	TGTGCCAGCAGTGAAGCGGGGGACTTTAATGAGCAGTTCTTC	CASSEAGDFNEQFF
TRBV7-2	15	few	TRBD2	TRBJ2-1	TGTGCCAGCAGCTTGAGTAGCGGGGGGGCCGATGAGCAGTTCTTC	CASSLSSGGADEQFF
TRBV12-3/TRBV12-4	14	.	.	TRBJ1-1	TGTGCCAGCAGTTTGGGACACTTCAACACTGAAGCTTTCTTT	CASSLGHFNTEAFF
TRBV9	17	.	TRBD2	TRBJ2-3	TGTGCCAGCAGCGTAGAGATTGCGGGAGGGCCGGTAGATACGCAGTATTTT	CASSVEIAGGPVDTQYF